A selection of T cell receptor beta chains follows, all from one sample in a study of spatial heterogeneity in lung cancer. TCRdb reprocessed the 5' RACE reads via MiXCR and lists one record per CDR3 protein. This sample has 50,000 to 55,000 distinct CDR3 sequences, with roughly 6.5% found just once. The specimen comprised PBMCs, sampled at surgery. These TCRs come from a female donor with early-stage non-small cell lung cancer. CDR3s include the opening cysteine and the closing phenylalanine or tryptophan. The D gene is left open where the match is weak. Clone sizes are given selectively: once, few, many, or a class where the clone is expanded.

J gene	CDR3 length	clone size	V gene	D gene	CDR3 DNA	CDR3 protein
TRBJ2-1	12	NA	TRBV18	NA	TGTGCCAGCTCACCCAGGGGCGATGAGCAGTTCTTC	CASSPRGDEQFF
TRBJ2-3	16	many	TRBV5-1	TRBD2	TGCGCCAGCAGCTTGCCGACTAGCGGGGACACAGATACGCAGTATTTT	CASSLPTSGDTDTQYF
TRBJ2-1	15	NA	TRBV19	TRBD2	TGTGCCAGTAGTTCCCTAGCGGGGGCTCAGGATGAGCAGTTCTTC	CASSSLAGAQDEQFF
TRBJ1-4	14	few	TRBV2	NA	TGTGCCAGCAGCTACAGGGTCTTTAATGAAAAACTGTTTTTT	CASSYRVFNEKLFF
TRBJ2-1	14	many	TRBV18	NA	TGTGCCAGCTCACCGTTGGGGGGGGCGAATGAGCAGTTCTTC	CASSPLGGANEQFF
TRBJ2-5	13	NA	TRBV7-2	NA	TGTGCCAGCAGCTTTTTCGGGGCAGAGACCCAGTACTTC	CASSFFGAETQYF
TRBJ1-1	13	NA	TRBV2	NA	TGTGCCAGCAGTGAGGTGGGATACACTGAAGCTTTCTTT	CASSEVGYTEAFF
TRBJ2-2	11	few	TRBV7-2	NA	TGTGCCAGCAGCTTAGTCTGGGAGCTGTTTTTT	CASSLVWELFF
TRBJ2-5	14	NA	TRBV2	NA	TGTGCCAGCAGACGACAGGTGGCCGGGGAGACCCAGTACTTC	CASRRQVAGETQYF
TRBJ1-2	13	many	TRBV30	NA	TGTGCCTGGAGTTCGGCCCGTTCCTATGGCTACACCTTC	CAWSSARSYGYTF
TRBJ2-5	12	many	TRBV30	NA	TGTGCCTGGAGCTTTGGGCAAGGGACCCAGTACTTC	CAWSFGQGTQYF
TRBJ2-2	18	NA	TRBV4-2	TRBD2	TGTGCCAGCAGCCAGCCCCCCTCTAGCGGGGGGAACACCGGGGAGCTGTTTTTT	CASSQPPSSGGNTGELFF
TRBJ1-6	13	NA	TRBV5-1	NA	TGCGCCAGCAGCTTACAGGGTTATTCACCCCTCCACTTT	CASSLQGYSPLHF
TRBJ2-5	15	few	TRBV30	NA	TGTGCCTGGAGTGTACACACACTTTACCAAGAGACCCAGTACTTC	CAWSVHTLYQETQYF
TRBJ1-2	13	NA	TRBV7-2	NA	TGTGCCAGCAGCTTAAGTCGCTACTATGGCTACACCTTC	CASSLSRYYGYTF
TRBJ2-5	12	many	TRBV4-1	NA	TGCGCCAGCAGCCACTTGAAAGAGACCCAGTACTTC	CASSHLKETQYF
TRBJ1-5	10	many	TRBV6-4	NA	TGTGCCAGCAGGAATCAGCCCCAGCATTTT	CASRNQPQHF
TRBJ2-2	14	few	TRBV20-1	NA	TGCAGTGCTAGTCCAGGGGACCTTACCGGGGAGCTGTTTTTT	CSASPGDLTGELFF
TRBJ1-2	13	many	TRBV19	NA	TGTGCCAGTAGTATGACAGAAACTAATGGCTACACCTTC	CASSMTETNGYTF
TRBJ1-2	11	many	TRBV29-1	NA	TGCAGCGTTGGCTCTAACTATGGCTACACCTTC	CSVGSNYGYTF
TRBJ1-1	13	few	TRBV29-1	NA	TGCAGCGTGAGGGGAGACGGGCTTAGCGAAGCTTTCTTT	CSVRGDGLSEAFF
TRBJ1-2	14	many	TRBV4-3	NA	TGCGCCAGCAGGAGGCTGGGAGGAGACTATGGCTACACCTTC	CASRRLGGDYGYTF
TRBJ1-2	12	many	TRBV7-9	NA	TGTGCCAGCAGCGCAGGAGACTATGGCTACACCTTC	CASSAGDYGYTF
TRBJ2-7	16	many	TRBV29-1	TRBD2	TGCAGCGTTGAAGCACCCGGGAGGGGGGGAGCCTACGAGCAGTACTTC	CSVEAPGRGGAYEQYF
TRBJ1-2	15	many	TRBV28	TRBD1	TGTGCCAGCAAACTCGGGACAGGGGTGGACTATGGCTACACCTTC	CASKLGTGVDYGYTF
TRBJ2-3	16	few	TRBV7-2	NA	TGTGCCAGCAGCTCCGCCCCGGGACCTATCACAGATACGCAGTATTTT	CASSSAPGPITDTQYF
TRBJ2-3	16	NA	TRBV7-2	TRBD2	TGTGCCAGCAGCTTGAGCGGGGGGCCTAGCACAGATACGCAGTATTTT	CASSLSGGPSTDTQYF
TRBJ1-4	13	many	TRBV7-8	NA	TGTGCCAGCAGCTTAGGATTAGGAGGAAAACTGTTTTTT	CASSLGLGGKLFF
TRBJ2-2	12	many	TRBV19	NA	TGTGCCAGTAGTATCTCAGCCGGGGAGCTGTTTTTT	CASSISAGELFF
TRBJ2-3	15	many	TRBV3-1	NA	TGTGCCAGCAGCCAAGATAAAGTGGGGGACGATACGCAGTATTTT	CASSQDKVGDDTQYF
TRBJ2-1	17	many	TRBV20-1	NA	TGCAGTGCTAGACCCCAACCCACCCAAAACCTCTACAATGAGCAGTTCTTC	CSARPQPTQNLYNEQFF
TRBJ2-5	14	NA	TRBV5-1	TRBD2	TGCGCCAGCAGCCTACCAGCGGGGGAAGAGACCCAGTACTTC	CASSLPAGEETQYF
TRBJ2-4	15	many	TRBV28	NA	TGTGCCAGCAGACGGTCTGGACGGGGAAAAAACATTCAGTACTTC	CASRRSGRGKNIQYF
TRBJ2-4	14	NA	TRBV28	NA	TGTGCCAGCATGAGGGCGGGAGCCAAAAACATTCAGTACTTC	CASMRAGAKNIQYF
TRBJ2-2	18	many	TRBV3-1	NA	TGTGCCAGCAGCTATTCTATCTGGCGGGGGCGGCACACCGGGGAGCTGTTTTTT	CASSYSIWRGRHTGELFF
TRBJ2-1	15	NA	TRBV20-1	TRBD2	TGCAGTGCTCGTGGACTAGCGGGGGGAGCGAGTGAGCAGTTCTTC	CSARGLAGGASEQFF
TRBJ2-7	13	few	TRBV5-1	NA	TGCGCCAGCAGCTTGGAGTGGTTCGACGAGCAGTACTTC	CASSLEWFDEQYF
TRBJ2-5	15	NA	TRBV4-3	TRBD1	TGCGCCAGCAGCCAAGCACTACAGGGGCAAGAGACCCAGTACTTC	CASSQALQGQETQYF
TRBJ1-5	15	few	TRBV7-2	TRBD1	TGTGCCAGCAGCCCGCAGGGGGCCGGCAATCAGCCCCAGCATTTT	CASSPQGAGNQPQHF
TRBJ1-5	14	few	TRBV4-1	NA	TGCGCCAGCAGCCAAGCGCAGGTCAATCAGCCCCAGCATTTT	CASSQAQVNQPQHF
TRBJ2-7	15	many	TRBV5-5	NA	TGTGCCAGCAGCTATGCAGGGACGGGTGCCTACGAGCAGTACTTC	CASSYAGTGAYEQYF
TRBJ1-1	13	many	TRBV2	NA	TGTGCCAGCAGTGAAGAGGGGAACACTGAAGCTTTCTTT	CASSEEGNTEAFF
TRBJ2-3	12	few	TRBV28	NA	TGTGCCAGCAGTTCACAGACAGATACGCAGTATTTT	CASSSQTDTQYF